This T cell receptor (beta chain) was found in a study of cytomegalovirus exposure and HLA in healthy donors. Study outcomes and limitations: Equally common other TCR beta chains were less clonally expanded than HLA-associated ones, a later analysis found. In terms of immune exposure information, only CMV serostatus was available.

With 60 Vbeta and 13 Jbeta primers, the PCR was carried out. Here immunoSEQ multiplex PCR was the method, and the copy in TCRdb shows in-frame clones only, minus some. The data hold over 150,000 clones, with 65% to 80% observed a single time. On this clone: Its specificity is unknown.

This CDR3 is 13 amino acids long. The trim removed 6 bases at V and 9 bases at J, leaving 5 bases unmatched. Germline V gene lookup returns CDR1 MGHDK and CDR2 SYGVNS. This TCR was sampled from a woman aged 50 to 60 in good health and CMV-seropositive. Sequenced sample: PBMCs. The chain carries TRBV25-1 and TRBJ1-6, with TRBD1 matching 7 bases. The CDR3 loop is CASSRTGGSPLHF. CDR3 sequence (DNA): TGTGCCAGCAGCCGGACAGGCGGTTCACCCCTCCACTTT.